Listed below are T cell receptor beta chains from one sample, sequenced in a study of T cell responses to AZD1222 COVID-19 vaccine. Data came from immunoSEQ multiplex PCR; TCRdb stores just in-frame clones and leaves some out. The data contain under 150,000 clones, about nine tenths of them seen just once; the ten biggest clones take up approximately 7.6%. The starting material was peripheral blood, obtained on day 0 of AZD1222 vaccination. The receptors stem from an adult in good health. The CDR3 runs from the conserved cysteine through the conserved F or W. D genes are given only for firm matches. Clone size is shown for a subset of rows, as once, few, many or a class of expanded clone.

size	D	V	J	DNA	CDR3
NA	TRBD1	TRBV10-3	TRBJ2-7	TGTGCCATCGGCCGGGACAGTTCCTACGAGCAGTACTTC	CAIGRDSSYEQYF
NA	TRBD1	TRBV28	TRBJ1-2	TGTATTACAGGGGCTAACTATGGCTACACCTTC	CITGANYGYTF
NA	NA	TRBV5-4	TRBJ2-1	TGTGCCAGCAGCTCATGGACAGACAATGAGCAGTTCTTC	CASSSWTDNEQFF
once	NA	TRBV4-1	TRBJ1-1	TGCGCCAGCAGCCAAGAACGGCGGGTCACTGAAGCTTTCTTT	CASSQERRVTEAFF
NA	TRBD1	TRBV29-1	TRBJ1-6	TGCAGCGTTGAAGGCCCCTTGGAGGGGGCTCCGCATCGATATAATTCACCCCTCCACTTT	CSVEGPLEGAPHRYNSPLHF
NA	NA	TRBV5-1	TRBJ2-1	TGCGCCAGCAGCTTGCGTAGGCAGGGTGAGCAGTTCTTC	CASSLRRQGEQFF
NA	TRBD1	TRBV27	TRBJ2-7	TGTGCCAGCAGTTCAAGAACAGGGGGCTACGAGCAGTACTTC	CASSSRTGGYEQYF
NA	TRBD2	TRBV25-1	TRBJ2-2	TGTGCCAGCAGCCTCTTAGCGGGAGCGGATACCGGGGAGCTGTTTTTT	CASSLLAGADTGELFF
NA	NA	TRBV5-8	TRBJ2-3	TGTGCCAGCAGCTTCGGAGGGAGCACAGATACGCAGTATTTT	CASSFGGSTDTQYF
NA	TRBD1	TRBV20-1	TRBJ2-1	TGCAGTGCTAGTAGAGATGGGACAGGGATCTTCAATGAGCAGTTCTTC	CSASRDGTGIFNEQFF
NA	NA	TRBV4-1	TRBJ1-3	TGCGCCAGCAGCCAACCCATCCGTGGAGGCCGCTCTGGAAACACCATATATTTT	CASSQPIRGGRSGNTIYF
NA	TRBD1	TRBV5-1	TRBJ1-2	TGCGCCAGCAGCGCCGGACAGGGGGATACCTATGGCTACACCTTC	CASSAGQGDTYGYTF
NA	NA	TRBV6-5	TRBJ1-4	TGTGCCAGCAGTTACTCGAAGGGGGGCCGTGAAAAACTGTTTTTT	CASSYSKGGREKLFF
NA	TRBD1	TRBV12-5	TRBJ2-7	TGTGCTAGTGGTCTCCGACAGGGGCACGAGCAGTACTTC	CASGLRQGHEQYF
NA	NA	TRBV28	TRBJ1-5	NA	CASSLGMGYRQPQHF
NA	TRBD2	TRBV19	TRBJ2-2	TGTGCCAGTAGTATAAAGGGAGGGAGCACCGGGGAGCTGTTTTTT	CASSIKGGSTGELFF
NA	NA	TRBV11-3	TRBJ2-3	TGTGCCAGCAGCTTAGGAACTAGCACAGATACGCAGTATTTT	CASSLGTSTDTQYF
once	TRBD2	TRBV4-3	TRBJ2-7	TGCGCCAGCAGCCAAGATGCCGTTGGGACTAGCGCCTTTAGGCAGTACTTC	CASSQDAVGTSAFRQYF
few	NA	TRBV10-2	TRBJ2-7	TGCGCCAGCAGTGAGTCCCCGCTGGGGGTCTCGGGGTACGAGCAGTACTTC	CASSESPLGVSGYEQYF
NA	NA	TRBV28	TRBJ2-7	TGTGCCAGCAGTACCTCCTGGGCCGAGCAGTACTTC	CASSTSWAEQYF
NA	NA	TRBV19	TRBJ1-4	TGTGCCAGTAGTTCGCCAGGGATGAATGAAAAACTGTTTTTT	CASSSPGMNEKLFF
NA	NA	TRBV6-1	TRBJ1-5	TGTGCCAGCAGTGAAGTTGGAGGCGTCCCTAATCAGCCCCAGCATTTT	CASSEVGGVPNQPQHF
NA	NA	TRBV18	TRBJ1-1	TGTGCCAGCTCACCAGGGACCCAAGCTTTCTTT	CASSPGTQAFF
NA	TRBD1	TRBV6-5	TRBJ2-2	TGTGCCAGCAGCCACCGACAGGGTAACACCGGGGAGCTGTTTTTT	CASSHRQGNTGELFF
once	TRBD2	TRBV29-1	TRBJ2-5	TGCAGCGTTGGATCGGGACTAGAGAAGACCCAGTACTTC	CSVGSGLEKTQYF
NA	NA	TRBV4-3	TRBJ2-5	TGCGCCAGCAGCCAAGTACTCGGCCAAGAGACCCAGTACTTC	CASSQVLGQETQYF
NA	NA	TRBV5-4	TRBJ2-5	TGTGCCAGCAGCTTGCCCCCCCAAGAGACCCAGTACTTC	CASSLPPQETQYF
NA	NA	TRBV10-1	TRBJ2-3	TGCGCCAGCAGTGAAGGACCAGATACGCAGTATTTT	CASSEGPDTQYF
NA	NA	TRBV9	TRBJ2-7	TGTGCCAGCAGCGTCAGACCATTGCATACGGACGAGCAGTACTTC	CASSVRPLHTDEQYF
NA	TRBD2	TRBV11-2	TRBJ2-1	TGTGCCAGCAGATCCTTTGCGGGAGGGGCGGGTTCGAATTACAATGAGCAGTTCTTC	CASRSFAGGAGSNYNEQFF
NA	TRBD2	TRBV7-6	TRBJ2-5	TGTGCCAGCAGCGTCCTCCTAGCGGGAGGGCCAAAGGGGCCTGGGGAGACCCAGTACTTC	CASSVLLAGGPKGPGETQYF
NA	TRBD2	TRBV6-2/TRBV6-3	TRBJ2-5	TGTGCCAGCAGTCCCCCTAGGGGGACTAGCATTCAAGAGACCCAGTACTTC	CASSPPRGTSIQETQYF
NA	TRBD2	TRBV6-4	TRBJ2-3	TGTGCCAGCAGTGAGGCTAGCGGGAGGGCAGATACGCAGTATTTT	CASSEASGRADTQYF
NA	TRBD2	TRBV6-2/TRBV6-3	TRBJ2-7	TGTGCCAGCAGTCTAGAGCGGGAGGGCAGCTCCTACGAGCAGTACTTC	CASSLEREGSSYEQYF
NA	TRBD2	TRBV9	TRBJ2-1	TGTGCCAGCAGTGAAACTAGCGGGAACTGGAATGAGCAGTTCTTC	CASSETSGNWNEQFF
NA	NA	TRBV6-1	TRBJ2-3	TGTGCCAGCAGTGACAGGGGAGTTTCAGATACGCAGTATTTT	CASSDRGVSDTQYF
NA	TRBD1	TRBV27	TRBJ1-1	TGTGCCAGCAGCTACCAGGGGGCAGGAACTGAAGCTTTCTTT	CASSYQGAGTEAFF
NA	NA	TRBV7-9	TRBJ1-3	TGTGCCAGCAGCTCAACGGGAAACACCATATATTTT	CASSSTGNTIYF